The 12 T cell receptor beta chains listed next were all sequenced from one sample in a study of blood T cell repertoires in COVID-19 (dated by TCRdb to 2019 to 2021). Libraries came from the immunoSEQ multiplex PCR assay. Drawn from immuneACCESS, this table holds only the in-frame rearrangements with V and J called that TCRdb kept. Clones are partly lost; checked studies trace under half to an unresolved V gene and leave the rest unexplained. Across this sample there are approximately 450,000 clones, with nearly 90% seen only once. Nearly 2% of the sample is in the top ten clones. Material for sequencing was PBMCs or T cells enriched from blood (not recorded which). The source is a woman aged 18-35 years with acute COVID-19.

The chain combines TRBV9 with TRBJ1-4, with 8 bases aligning to TRBD1. The CDR3 covers 15 residues. The junction had 6 bases not matched to a gene; V was cut back by 2 bases and J by 6 bases. Germline-derived CDR1 and CDR2 are SGDLS and YYNGEE. CDR3: CASSVSGTGHEKLFF. The CDR3 DNA sequence: TGTGCCAGCAGCGTGTCCGGGACAGGACATGAAAAACTGTTTTTT.

Comment on this clone: This same CDR3 is encoded by further DNA sequences in the sample. The chain employs TRBV18 and TRBJ2-1; TRBD2 might be the D (5 bases). The ends were cut back, 0 bases at V and 0 bases at J, with 6 bases in the middle. Per the germline V gene, CDR1 is KGHSH and CDR2 is LQKENI. The length of the CDR3 is 15 residues. CDR3 sequence (DNA): TGTGCCAGCTCACCACCGGGGAGCTCCTACAATGAGCAGTTCTTC. It translates to CASSPPGSSYNEQFF. The full variable domain, rest sourced from reference TRBV18 and TRBJ2-1, is NAGVMQNPRHLVRRRGQEARLRCSPMKGHSHVYWYRQLPEEGLKFMVYLQKENIIDESGMPKERFSAEFPKEGPSILRIQQVVRGDSAAYFCASSPPGSSYNEQFFGPGTRLTVL.

As concerns this clone: The junction does not match germline at one end; this may be a read error. The chain joins TRBV7-7 to TRBJ2-5; D is uncertain. Germline loops: CDR1 SSHAT, CDR2 FNYEAQ (reference sequence). The CDR3 extends over 13 amino acids. CDR3 amino acids: CASSLSFGETQYF. The CDR3 DNA is TGTGCTAGCAGCTTAAGTTTCGGAGAGACCCAGTACTTC. The variable domain in full, completed from reference TRBV7-7 and TRBJ2-5, reads GAGVSQSPRYKVTKRGQDVTLRCDPISSHATLYWYQQALGQGPEFLTYFNYEAQPDKSGLPSDRFSAERPEGSISTLTIQRTEQRDSAMYRCASSLSFGETQYFGPGTRLLVL.

This clone has just a few counts. The CDR3 bases are TGTGCCAGCACCGAAAGGGGCAGGGGGAATTCACCCCTCCACTTT. Residues: CASTERGRGNSPLHF. This chain joins TRBV2 and TRBJ1-6; TRBD1 matches 7 bases. V trimming: 7 bases; J trimming: 7 bases; junction bases outside the gene matches: 10. Germline V gives CDR1 SNHLY, CDR2 FYNNEI. The length of the CDR3 is 15 residues.

J is TRBJ1-2 and V is TRBV11-2; D uncertain. V gave up 5 bases and J gave up 5 bases, with 3 bases separating them. Per the germline V gene, CDR1 is SGHAT and CDR2 is FQNNGV. The CDR3 is 10 amino acids. Here the CDR3 DNA reads TGTGCCAGCAGCCAATATGGCTACACCTTC. It yields the protein CASSQYGYTF.

The rearrangement links TRBV7-9 to TRBJ2-7; TRBD1 aligns across 7 bases. The CDR3 is 13 amino acids. Trimming took 5 bases from V and 6 from J; bases not matched to a gene: 7. Germline CDR1 SEHNR, CDR2 FQNEAQ (reference sequence). This CDR3 reads CASSLSTGSEQYF. CDR3 sequence (DNA): TGTGCCAGCAGCCTCTCGACAGGGTCCGAGCAGTACTTC. The complete variable domain, with remaining parts taken from reference TRBV7-9 and TRBJ2-7, reads DTGVSQNPRHKITKRGQNVTFRCDPISEHNRLYWYRQTLGQGPEFLTYFQNEAQLEKSRLLSDRFSAERPKGSFSTLEIQRTEQGDSAMYLCASSLSTGSEQYFGPGTRLTVT.

Here the CDR3 DNA reads TGTGCCAGCTCACCTCTCGACAACTTGAACACTGAAGCTTTCTTT. Translated, it gives CASSPLDNLNTEAFF. This chain uses TRBV18 with TRBJ1-1; no firm D call. CDR1 is KGHSH and CDR2 is LQKENI in the germline V gene. The CDR3 length is 15 residues. V lost 3 bases and J 0 bases, leaving 11 bases between the germline ends.

The rearrangement links TRBV5-4 to TRBJ1-2, with D perhaps TRBD1 (5 bases). The CDR3 is 14 residues long. Trimming cost V 4 bases and J 1 base, with 11 bases left between them. In germline, CDR1 is SGHNT, CDR2 YYREEE (reference sequence). The chain's CDR3 is CASSTQGFNYGYTF. The CDR3 DNA reads TGTGCCAGCAGCACGCAGGGCTTTAACTATGGCTACACCTTC.

This chain links TRBV5-1 with TRBJ1-2; D not resolved. There are 13 residues in the CDR3. The germline V gene has CDR1 SGHRS and CDR2 YFSETQ. Trimming removed 4 bases from V and 6 bases from J, with 13 bases in between. The DNA of the CDR3 is TGCGCCAGCAGCCTCGCCGGGGTAAATGGCTACACCTTC. It specifies CASSLAGVNGYTF.

The chain uses TRBV2 and TRBJ2-1; 11 nucleotides agree with TRBD2. CDR1 is SNHLY, CDR2 FYNNEI, per germline. This CDR3 comprises 14 residues. The trim removed 5 bases at V and 6 bases at J, leaving 3 bases unmatched. The CDR3 region has the DNA TGTGCCAGCAGTCGACTAGCGGGGTCCAATGAGCAGTTCTTC. As protein: CASSRLAGSNEQFF.

This chain joins TRBV30 and TRBJ1-2; D gene unclear. V gave up 4 bases and J gave up 2 bases, with 11 bases separating them. The CDR3 loop spans 13 amino acids. CDR1 GTSNPN and CDR2 SVGIG come from the germline V gene (reference sequence). The CDR3 nucleotides read TGTGCCTGGAACGGAGGGATAAACTATGGCTACACCTTC. Translated, it gives CAWNGGINYGYTF.

The V gene is TRBV4-3, the J gene TRBJ2-3; 13 bases line up with TRBD2. Germline V gene data show CDR1 as LGHNA and CDR2 as YSLEER. The CDR3 sequence is 15 residues long. Unmatched junction bases numbered 2, after V lost 3 bases and J lost 5 bases. The CDR3 coding sequence is TGCGCCAGCAGCCAGACTAGCGGGAGGTTAGATACGCAGTATTTT. This gives the protein CASSQTSGRLDTQYF.